In its sample, the clone carrying this TCR beta chain was seen once. V was pared by 5 bases and J by 2 bases, with 10 bases between. The CDR3 loop spans 13 amino acids. This entry belongs to a study of T cell responses to AZD1222 COVID-19 vaccine. Researchers grouped second doses given at about 4 or about 12 weeks into one pool. The repertoire was sequenced with immunoSEQ multiplex PCR; TCRdb's copy has only in-frame clones and lacks some. The sample yields roughly 140,000 clones, approximately 91% seen once. The receptor comes from an adult who received the AZD1222 COVID-19 vaccine. The chain has TRBV12-3 or TRBV12-4 and TRBJ2-7, with D possibly being TRBD1 (5 bases). Source: peripheral blood, taken 28 days after the second AZD1222 dose. CDR3 bases: TGTGCCAGCAGTCTGGGGCGAACCTACGAGCAGTACTTC. Translated, it gives CASSLGRTYEQYF.